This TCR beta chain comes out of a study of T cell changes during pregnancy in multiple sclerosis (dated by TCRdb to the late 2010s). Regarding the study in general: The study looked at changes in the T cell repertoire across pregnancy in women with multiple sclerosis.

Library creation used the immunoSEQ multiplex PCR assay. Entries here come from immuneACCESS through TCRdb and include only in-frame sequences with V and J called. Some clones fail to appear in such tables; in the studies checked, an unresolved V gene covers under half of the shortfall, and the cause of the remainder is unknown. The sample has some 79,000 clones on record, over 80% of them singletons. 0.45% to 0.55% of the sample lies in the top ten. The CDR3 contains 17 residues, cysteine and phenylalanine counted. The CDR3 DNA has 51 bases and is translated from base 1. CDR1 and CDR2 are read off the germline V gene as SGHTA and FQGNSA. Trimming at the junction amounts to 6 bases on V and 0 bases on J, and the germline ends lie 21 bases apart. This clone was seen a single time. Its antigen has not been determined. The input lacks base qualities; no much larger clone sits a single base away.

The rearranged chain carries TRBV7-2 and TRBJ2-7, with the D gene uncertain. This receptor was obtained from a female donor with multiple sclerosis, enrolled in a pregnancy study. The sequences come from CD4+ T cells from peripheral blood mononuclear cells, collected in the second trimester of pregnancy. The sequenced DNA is TGTGCCAGCAGTTATCCTAGGAACATAAGATTCTCCTACGAGCAGTACTTC. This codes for CASSYPRNIRFSYEQYF.